A selection of T cell receptor beta chains follows, all from one sample in a study of T cells in Graves' hyperthyroidism and ophthalmopathy. TCRdb passed the multiplex PCR reads through MiXCR, listing each CDR3 protein once. The table lists around 370,000 distinct CDR3 sequences, about 18% of them singletons. The sequenced material came from blood. The receptors originated from a man aged 18 to 29 with Graves' ophthalmopathy. CDR3s include the opening cysteine and the closing phenylalanine or tryptophan. Each record gives: V gene, CDR3 protein.

V: TRBV20-1; CDR3: CSATKANGELFF
V: TRBV25-1; CDR3: CARRGGGTDTQYF
V: TRBV24-1; CDR3: CATSDSTVEQFF
V: TRBV20-1; CDR3: CSARGGLAGGFSYEQYF
V: TRBV3-1; CDR3: CASNSLDDRGNVNTEAFF
V: TRBV27; CDR3: CASSPRGNNEQFF
V: TRBV12-3/TRBV12-4; CDR3: CASRPTGGANQPQHF
V: TRBV7-2; CDR3: CASSTRVDQPQHF
V: TRBV7-2; CDR3: CASSYRDRGLEAFF
V: TRBV18; CDR3: CASSPGMTGEPYNEQFF
V: TRBV20-1; CDR3: CSARGGGPANTGELFF
V: TRBV18; CDR3: CASSQGSSAQETQYF
V: TRBV6-2/TRBV6-3; CDR3: CASAWISGNTIYF
V: TRBV28; CDR3: CATADGAYEQYF
V: TRBV27; CDR3: CASSFQGANEQYF
V: TRBV24-1; CDR3: CATSEPGQGAQYF
V: TRBV28; CDR3: CASTTPLAGTYGYTF
V: TRBV7-3; CDR3: CASSETGTSGGDTDTQYF